This T cell receptor (beta chain) was recorded in a study of OX40 agonist ivuxolimab in advanced cancers. Study findings and constraints: Mean expanded clone counts were higher in CD8+ than CD4+ T cells.

This clone was observed once. Antigen: not known. The method was immunoSEQ multiplex PCR; TCRdb's version includes in-frame clones alone and lacks a portion of them. The sample shows 45,000 to 65,000 clones, roughly 90% of them seen only once. The receptor was derived from an adult with an advanced solid tumor such as melanoma, head and neck, liver or kidney cancer. Sequenced here: CD4+ or CD8+ T cells sorted from blood, sampled in a trial of the OX40 agonist ivuxolimab.

This CDR3 is CASSPQRGGGELFF. DNA for the CDR3: TGTGCCAGCAGCCCCCAGCGGGGGGGCGGGGAGCTGTTTTTT. This chain links TRBV9 with TRBJ2-2; 10 bases align to TRBD2. The CDR3 sequence is 14 residues long. The germline V gene encodes CDR1 SGDLS and CDR2 YYNGEE. Losses at the gene ends were 4 bases for V and 7 bases for J; bases not matched to a gene: 4.